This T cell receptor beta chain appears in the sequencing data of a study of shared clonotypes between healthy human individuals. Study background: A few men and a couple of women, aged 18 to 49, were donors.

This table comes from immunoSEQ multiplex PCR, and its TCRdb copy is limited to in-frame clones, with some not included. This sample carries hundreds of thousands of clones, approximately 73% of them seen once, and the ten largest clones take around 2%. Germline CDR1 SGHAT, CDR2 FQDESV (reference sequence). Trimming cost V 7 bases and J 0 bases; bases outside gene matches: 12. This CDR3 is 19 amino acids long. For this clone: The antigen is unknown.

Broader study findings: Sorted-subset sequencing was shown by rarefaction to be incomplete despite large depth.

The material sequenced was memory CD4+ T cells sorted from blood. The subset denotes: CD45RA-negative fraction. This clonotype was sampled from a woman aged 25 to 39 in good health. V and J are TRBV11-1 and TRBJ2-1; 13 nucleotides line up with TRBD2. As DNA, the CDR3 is TGTGCCAGCAAAACCACCCGGACTAGCGGGAGTGGCTCCTACAATGAGCAGTTCTTC. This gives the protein CASKTTRTSGSGSYNEQFF.